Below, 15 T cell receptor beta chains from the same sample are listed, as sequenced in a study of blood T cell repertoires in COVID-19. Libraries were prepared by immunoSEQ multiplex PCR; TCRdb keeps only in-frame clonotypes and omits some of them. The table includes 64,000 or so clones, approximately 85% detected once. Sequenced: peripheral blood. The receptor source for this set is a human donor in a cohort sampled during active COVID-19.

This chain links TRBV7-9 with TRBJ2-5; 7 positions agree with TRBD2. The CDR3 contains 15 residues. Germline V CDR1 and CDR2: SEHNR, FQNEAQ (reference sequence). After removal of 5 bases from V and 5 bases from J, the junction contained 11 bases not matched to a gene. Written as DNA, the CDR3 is TGTGCCAGCAGCGCCCGGTCAGCGGGGTCGGAGACCCAGTACTTC. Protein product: CASSARSAGSETQYF.

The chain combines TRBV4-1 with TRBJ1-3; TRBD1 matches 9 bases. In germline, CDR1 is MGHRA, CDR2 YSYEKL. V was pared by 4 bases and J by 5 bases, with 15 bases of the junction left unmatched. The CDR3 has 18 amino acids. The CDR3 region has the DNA TGCGCCAGCAGCCGCCTACTACCGGGACAGGGTAATAGAAACACCATATATTTT. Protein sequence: CASSRLLPGQGNRNTIYF.

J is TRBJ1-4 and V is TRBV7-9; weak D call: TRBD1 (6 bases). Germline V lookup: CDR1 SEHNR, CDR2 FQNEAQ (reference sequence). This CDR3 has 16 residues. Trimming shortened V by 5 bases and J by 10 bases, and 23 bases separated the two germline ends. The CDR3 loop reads CASSLDFGTSGGKLFF. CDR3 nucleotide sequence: TGTGCCAGCAGCCTCGACTTCGGGACATCTGGGGGAAAACTGTTTTTT.

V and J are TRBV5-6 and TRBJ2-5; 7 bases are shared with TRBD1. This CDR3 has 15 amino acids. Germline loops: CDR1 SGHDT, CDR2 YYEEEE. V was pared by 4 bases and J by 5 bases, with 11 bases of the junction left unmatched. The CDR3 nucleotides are TGTGCCAGCAGCCCGGGACAGCGTGCAGGCGAGACCCAGTACTTC. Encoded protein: CASSPGQRAGETQYF.

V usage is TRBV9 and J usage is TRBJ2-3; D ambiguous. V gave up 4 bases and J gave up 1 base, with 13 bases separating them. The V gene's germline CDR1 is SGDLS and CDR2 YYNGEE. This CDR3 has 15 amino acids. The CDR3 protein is CASSQGFEGTDTQYF. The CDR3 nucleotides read TGTGCCAGCAGCCAAGGATTCGAGGGCACAGATACGCAGTATTTT.

CDR3 coding DNA: TGTGCCAGTAGCCAAACAGGGGACGAGCAGTACTTC. Translation gives CASSQTGDEQYF. V usage is TRBV19 and J usage is TRBJ2-7; 7 bases match TRBD1. Germline values: CDR1 LNHDA, CDR2 SQIVND (reference sequence). J gave up 5 bases and V 6 bases, and 4 bases lay outside the gene matches. CDR3 length: 12 amino acids.

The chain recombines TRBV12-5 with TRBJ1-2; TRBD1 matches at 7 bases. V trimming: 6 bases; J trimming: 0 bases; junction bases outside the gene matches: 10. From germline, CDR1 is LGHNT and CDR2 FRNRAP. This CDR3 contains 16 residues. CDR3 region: CASGMTGPNPNYGYTF. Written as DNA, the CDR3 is TGTGCTAGTGGAATGACAGGGCCTAACCCTAACTATGGCTACACCTTC.

The CDR3 region has the DNA TGTGCCAGCAGTGAAATAGGGCTAGCGGGGGGGGCCTACAATGAGCAGTTCTTC. It codes for CASSEIGLAGGAYNEQFF. The chain recombines TRBV2 with TRBJ2-1, with 12 bases aligning to TRBD2. The CDR3 has 18 residues. CDR1 and CDR2 (germline): SNHLY, FYNNEI. V trimming: 2 bases; J trimming: 2 bases; junction bases outside the gene matches: 7.

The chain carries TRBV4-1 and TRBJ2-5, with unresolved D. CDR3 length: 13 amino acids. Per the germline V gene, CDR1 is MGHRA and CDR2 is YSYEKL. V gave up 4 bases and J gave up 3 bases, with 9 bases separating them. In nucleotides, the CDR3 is TGCGCCAGCAGCCTCTACACAGAAGAGACCCAGTACTTC. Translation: CASSLYTEETQYF.

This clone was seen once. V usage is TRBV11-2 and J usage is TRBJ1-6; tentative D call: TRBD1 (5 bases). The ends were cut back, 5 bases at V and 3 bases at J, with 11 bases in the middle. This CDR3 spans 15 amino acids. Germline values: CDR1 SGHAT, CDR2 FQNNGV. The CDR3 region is CASSPGQLYNSPLHF. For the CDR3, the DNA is TGTGCCAGCAGCCCAGGACAACTCTATAATTCACCCCTCCACTTT.

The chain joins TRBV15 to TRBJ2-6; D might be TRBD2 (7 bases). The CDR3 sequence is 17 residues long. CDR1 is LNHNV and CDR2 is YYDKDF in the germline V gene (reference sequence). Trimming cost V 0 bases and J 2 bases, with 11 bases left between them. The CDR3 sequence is CATSRDWGGAGANVLTF. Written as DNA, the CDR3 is TGTGCCACCAGCAGAGATTGGGGGGGCGCTGGGGCCAACGTCCTGACTTTC.

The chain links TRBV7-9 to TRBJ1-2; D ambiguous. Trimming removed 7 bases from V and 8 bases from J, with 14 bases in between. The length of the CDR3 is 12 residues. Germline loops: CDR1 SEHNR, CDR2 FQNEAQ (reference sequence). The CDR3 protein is CASTVIEGGYTF. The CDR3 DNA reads TGTGCCAGCACTGTGATTGAGGGAGGCTACACCTTC.

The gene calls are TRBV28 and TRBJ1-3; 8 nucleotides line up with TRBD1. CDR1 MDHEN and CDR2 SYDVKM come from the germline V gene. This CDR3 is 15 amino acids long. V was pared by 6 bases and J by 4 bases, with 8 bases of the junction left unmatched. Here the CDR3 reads CASSPSQGEGNTIYF. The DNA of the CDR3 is TGTGCCAGCAGCCCCTCACAGGGGGAAGGAAACACCATATATTTT.

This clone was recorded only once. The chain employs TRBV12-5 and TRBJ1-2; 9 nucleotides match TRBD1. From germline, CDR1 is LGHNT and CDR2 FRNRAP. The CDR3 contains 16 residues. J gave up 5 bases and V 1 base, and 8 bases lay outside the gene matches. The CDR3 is CASGLDIRDRAYGYTF. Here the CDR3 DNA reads TGTGCTAGTGGTTTGGACATCCGGGACAGGGCTTATGGCTACACCTTC.

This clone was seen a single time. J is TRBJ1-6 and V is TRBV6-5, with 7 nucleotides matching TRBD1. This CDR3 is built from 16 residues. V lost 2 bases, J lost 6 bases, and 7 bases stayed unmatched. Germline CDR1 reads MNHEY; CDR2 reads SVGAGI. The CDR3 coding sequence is TGTGCCAGCAGTTACCTCTCCAGGGGGATTAATTCACCCCTCCACTTT. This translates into CASSYLSRGINSPLHF.